This T cell receptor beta chain was recorded in a study of blood T cells in healthy people across ages (dated by TCRdb to 2013 to 2016). As for the study more broadly: In model experiments, roughly one uniquely barcoded TCR beta cDNA molecule per two T cells was captured by template switching. The study analyzed two additional independent replicas of 1 million unique cDNA reads from the same blood draw for two donors, one aged 18 to 30 and one aged 80 or older. The donors were divided into four age groups: young (average roughly 15 years), middle-aged (about 40), aged (under 70) and long-lived (roughly 88). To avoid experimental bias, donors of different ages were randomly spread across the sequencing lanes. Using deep sequencing normalized with unique cDNA molecular identifiers, the study measured how TCR beta repertoire diversity changes with age. What the authors observed across the whole study: As age increased, observed TCR beta diversity per million T cells dropped in a roughly linear way, and a significant reduction was already evident by age around 41. Donor CMV infection status was unknown, potentially confounding age-related changes in expanded clonotypes. The long-lived group showed more naive CD4+ T cells, fewer expanded clones and increased TCR diversity than the aged group, suggesting age selection. Observed TCR beta diversity correlated strongly with the percentage of naive T cells measured by flow cytometry. Estimates of total diversity based on one million sequenced T cells were regarded as lower bounds and as underestimates. Because profiling used bulk unsorted PBMCs, naive and antigen-experienced compartments could not be compared conclusively.

There are a few counts of this clonotype. Its antigen is currently not known. No qualities accompany the bases; no much larger clone lies one base away. Library preparation employed 5' RACE. The sequencer listed for this sample is Illumina HiSeq 2500. A second PCR of roughly 7 to 11 cycles was performed with a sample-barcoded 5' primer and a J-beta primer mix. A unique molecular identifier was introduced onto each TCR beta cDNA molecule by a template-switch 5' adaptor carrying 12 random nucleotides. Each sample yielded at least 3 million CDR3-containing paired-end reads. First-strand cDNA was synthesized from all RNA with the Mint cDNA synthesis kit, primed by a TRBC-specific oligonucleotide. After uracil-DNA glycosylase treatment, a first 18-cycle PCR used universal primers M1SS and BC2_uni_R on all cDNA. Concerning the study's data processing: Normalization of each sample was performed by random selection of 1 million high-quality reads, each carrying a distinct molecular identifier. Reads with shared molecular identifiers were discarded instead of being binned into consensus sequences. MiTCR, run with a Q25 quality threshold and the strictest error-elimination algorithm, handled CDR3 identification, clonotype clustering and error correction. A nonparametric unseen species model with Euler transformation was used to estimate a lower bound on total TCR beta diversity. The raw public data were reprocessed by TCRdb itself: fastp quality trimming at Q25, MiXCR clonotype calling, in-frame beta chains only. For every CDR3 protein sequence, its rows merge into one entry that carries the most common genes and DNA. These V and J calls rely on TCRdb rather than the paper's analysis. This sample gives about 970,000 distinct CDR3 sequences in total; 45% to 60% of them show up just once. About a fifth of the sample rests with the top ten.

Donors were about 36 systemically healthy Caucasian individuals from Russia aged roughly 6 to 100 years. Each donor gave roughly 11 milliliters of peripheral blood, drawn into EDTA-treated Vacutainer tubes. Ficoll-Paque density-gradient centrifugation was used to isolate PBMCs, with at least 6.5 million per sample. Total RNA, at least 5 micrograms per sample, was extracted from PBMCs with Trizol reagent. For every donor, flow cytometry on a PBMC aliquot measured the percentage of naive CD45RAhigh/CD27high T cells. The sequencing input was blood. The sequence was obtained from a woman aged 60-75 years in good health.

The DNA is as follows: TGCAGTGTCCCGAAGGGGAAAATCCACGAGCAGTACTTC. It translates to CSVPKGKIHEQYF. This chain is built from TRBV20-1 and TRBJ2-7, with TRBD1 as a weak D call on 5 bases. V sheds 7 bases and J sheds 5 bases, leaving 18 bases between their ends. The CDR3, from cysteine to phenylalanine, totals 13 residues. The sequence is cut down to CDR3 DNA, 39 bases in frame from base 1. CDR1 is given as DFQATT and CDR2 as SNEGSKA, both from the germline V gene (reference sequence).